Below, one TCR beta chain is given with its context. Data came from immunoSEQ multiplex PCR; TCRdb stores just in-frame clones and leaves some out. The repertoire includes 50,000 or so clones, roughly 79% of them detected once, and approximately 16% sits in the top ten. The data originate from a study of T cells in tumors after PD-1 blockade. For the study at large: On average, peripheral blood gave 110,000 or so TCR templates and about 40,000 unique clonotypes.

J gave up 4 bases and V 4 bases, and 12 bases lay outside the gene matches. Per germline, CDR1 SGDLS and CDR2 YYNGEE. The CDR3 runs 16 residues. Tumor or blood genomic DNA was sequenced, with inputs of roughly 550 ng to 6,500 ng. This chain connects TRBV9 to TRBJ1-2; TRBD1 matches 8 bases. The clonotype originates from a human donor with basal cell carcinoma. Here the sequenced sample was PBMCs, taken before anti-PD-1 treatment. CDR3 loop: CASSQNTGTGSYGYTF. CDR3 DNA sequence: TGTGCCAGCAGCCAGAATACCGGGACAGGCTCCTATGGCTACACCTTC.